This TCR beta chain was found in a study of T cell responses to AZD1222 COVID-19 vaccine. Study-level results: Spike was spanned by vaccine-associated CD4 TCRs, with dominance at 160-218 and 743-854. Increased Spike-specific TCR breadth and depth were observed after two AZD1222 doses. Targets within unmutated variant regions were reportedly found for nearly half of spike-specific TCRs.

Regarding this clone: Its antigen is as yet unknown.

The germline CDR1 and CDR2 sequences are GTSNPN and SVGIG (reference sequence). The CDR3 has 16 residues. Trimming removed 0 bases at V and 2 bases at J, with 16 bases between. The repertoire was sequenced with immunoSEQ multiplex PCR; TCRdb's copy has only in-frame clones and lacks some. The sample consists of some 130,000 clones, 84% of them appearing once. The sample here was peripheral blood, taken on day 0 of AZD1222 vaccination. The sequence was collected from an adult in good health. V usage is TRBV30 and J usage is TRBJ2-5; weak D call: TRBD1 (6 bases). CDR3 amino acids: CAWSVLARGDQETQYF. DNA for the CDR3: TGTGCCTGGAGTGTACTGGCCAGGGGTGATCAAGAGACCCAGTACTTC.